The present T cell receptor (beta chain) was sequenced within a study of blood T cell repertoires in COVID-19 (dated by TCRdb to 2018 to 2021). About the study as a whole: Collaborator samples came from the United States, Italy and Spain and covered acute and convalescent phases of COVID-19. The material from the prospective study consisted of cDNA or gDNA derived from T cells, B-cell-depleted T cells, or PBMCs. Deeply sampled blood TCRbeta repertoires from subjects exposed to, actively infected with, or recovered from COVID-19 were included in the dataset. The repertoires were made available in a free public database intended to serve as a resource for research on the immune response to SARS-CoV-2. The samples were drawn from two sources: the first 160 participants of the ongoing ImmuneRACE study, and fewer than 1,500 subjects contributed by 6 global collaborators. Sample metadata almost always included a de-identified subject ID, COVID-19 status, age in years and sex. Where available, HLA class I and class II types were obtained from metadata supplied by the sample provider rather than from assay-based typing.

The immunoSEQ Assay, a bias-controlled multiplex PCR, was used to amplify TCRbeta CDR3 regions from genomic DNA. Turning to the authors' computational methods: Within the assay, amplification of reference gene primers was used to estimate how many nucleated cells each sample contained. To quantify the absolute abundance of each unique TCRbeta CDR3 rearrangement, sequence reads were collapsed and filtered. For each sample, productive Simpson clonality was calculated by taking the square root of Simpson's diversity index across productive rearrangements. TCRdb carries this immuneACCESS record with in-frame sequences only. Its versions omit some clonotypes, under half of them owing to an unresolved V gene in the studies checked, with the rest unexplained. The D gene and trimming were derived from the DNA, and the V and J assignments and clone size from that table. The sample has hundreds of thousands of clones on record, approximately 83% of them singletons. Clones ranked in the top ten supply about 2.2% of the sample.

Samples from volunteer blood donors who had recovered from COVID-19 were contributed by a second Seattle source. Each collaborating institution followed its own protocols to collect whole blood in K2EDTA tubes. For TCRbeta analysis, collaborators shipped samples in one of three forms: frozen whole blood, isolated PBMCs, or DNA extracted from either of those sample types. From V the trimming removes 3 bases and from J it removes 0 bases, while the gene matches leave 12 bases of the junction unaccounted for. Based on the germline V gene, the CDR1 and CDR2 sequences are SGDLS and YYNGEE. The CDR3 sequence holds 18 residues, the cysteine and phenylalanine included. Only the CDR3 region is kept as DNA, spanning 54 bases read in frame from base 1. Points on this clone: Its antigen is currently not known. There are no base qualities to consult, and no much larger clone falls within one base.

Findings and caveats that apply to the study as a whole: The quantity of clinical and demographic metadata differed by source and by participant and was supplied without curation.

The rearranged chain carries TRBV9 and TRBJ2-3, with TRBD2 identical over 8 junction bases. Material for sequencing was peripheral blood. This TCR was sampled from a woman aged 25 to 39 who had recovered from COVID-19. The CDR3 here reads CASSATLTSAPSTDTQYF. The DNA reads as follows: TGTGCCAGCAGCGCCACCTTGACTAGCGCGCCTAGCACAGATACGCAGTATTTT.